This T cell receptor (beta chain) was captured by sequencing in a study of tumor and adjacent non-tumor tissue in lung cancer. The template was RNA from unsorted bulk tissue. Three rounds of nested PCR, following a modified ARM-PCR protocol, produced the TCRbeta library. TCRdb analysed the multiplex PCR reads with MiXCR anew, one entry per CDR3 protein. The sample gives under 100,000 distinct CDR3 sequences, approximately 57% of which show up once; more than 14% is in the top ten. From germline, CDR1 is SGHDN and CDR2 FVKESK. This CDR3 is built from 13 residues. Worth noting for this clonotype: One end of the junction varies from germline; a read error may be responsible.

Sequenced material: lung tumor tissue. The chain is built from TRBV14 and TRBJ2-3, with a weak D call TRBD1 (6 bases). The clonotype comes from a man in his 70s with non-small cell lung cancer. CDR3 in amino acids: CTSSTQGVDTQYF. In DNA form, the CDR3 reads TGTACCAGCAGCACACAGGGTGTGGATACGCAGTATTTT.